A single sample gave rise to the 20 T cell receptor beta chains below, sequenced in a study of OX40 agonist ivuxolimab in advanced cancers. The table came from immunoSEQ multiplex PCR; TCRdb's copy has only in-frame clones and leaves some out. The sample lists 72,000 or so clones, about four fifths occurring once. The input for sequencing was CD4+ or CD8+ T cells sorted from blood, taken in a trial of the OX40 agonist ivuxolimab. Source of these receptors: an adult with an advanced solid tumor such as melanoma, head and neck, liver or kidney cancer.

To note about this clone: The sample contains more than one DNA sequence encoding this CDR3. The chain carries TRBV11-2 and TRBJ1-2; possible D gene TRBD1, 5 bases. V was clipped by 3 bases and J by 0 bases, with 8 bases between them. The V gene's germline CDR1 is SGHAT and CDR2 FQNNGV. The CDR3 consists of 14 residues. CDR3 sequence (DNA): TGTGCCAGCAGCTTGGGGGGAACTAACTATGGCTACACCTTC. It codes for CASSLGGTNYGYTF. The full variable domain, in which reference TRBV11-2 and TRBJ1-2 provide the parts outside the CDR3, is EAGVAQSPRYKIIEKRQSVAFWCNPISGHATLYWYQQILGQGPKLLIQFQNNGVVDDSQLPKDRFSAERLKGVDSTLKIQPAKLEDSAVYLCASSLGGTNYGYTFGSGTRLTVV.

The rearrangement uses TRBV25-1 and TRBJ2-6; D is possibly TRBD1 (7 bases). The germline V gene has CDR1 MGHDK and CDR2 SYGVNS. The CDR3 has 18 residues. Trimming left V 2 bases short and J 0 bases short, with 14 bases between. CDR3 region: CASSEVAGGSSGANVLTF. CDR3 DNA: TGTGCCAGCAGTGAAGTGGCAGGGGGGAGCTCTGGGGCCAACGTCCTGACTTTC.

The genes are TRBV5-1 and TRBJ2-5; 9 bases agree with TRBD1. Germline values: CDR1 SGHRS, CDR2 YFSETQ. The V segment lost 8 bases and the J segment 5 bases; nucleotides outside the gene matches: 13. The CDR3 is made up of 15 amino acids. The chain's CDR3 is CASLRAGTGQETQYF. The CDR3 DNA reads TGCGCCAGTCTTCGCGCCGGGACAGGGCAGGAGACCCAGTACTTC.

The rearrangement links TRBV15 to TRBJ2-7; D ambiguous. Germline V gene data show CDR1 as LNHNV and CDR2 as YYDKDF (reference sequence). Between the trimmed V and J ends, which lost 1 base and 5 bases, there was a span of 12 bases. This CDR3 is 14 amino acids long. CDR3 residues: CATSRGPPGNEQYF. CDR3 DNA: TGTGCCACCAGCAGAGGACCTCCCGGAAACGAGCAGTACTTC.

This clone was seen a few times. This chain links TRBV19 with TRBJ1-2; no definite D call. Germline-derived CDR1 and CDR2 are LNHDA and SQIVND (reference sequence). The length of the CDR3 is 13 residues. The V end lost 1 base, the J end lost 3 bases, and 6 bases lay between the germline ends. The CDR3 DNA reads as TGTGCCAGTAGTATAGTGGGATACTATGGCTACACCTTC. Its protein is CASSIVGYYGYTF.

The V call is TRBV10-3, the J call TRBJ1-2, with D possibly matching TRBD1 (5 bases). The CDR3 has 15 amino acids. Trimming removed 6 bases from V and 8 bases from J, with 22 bases in between. Germline CDR1 and CDR2: ENHRY and SYGVKD. CDR3 nucleotides: TGTGCCATCAGACAACGTGCCGGGACGGAAGTCGGCTACACCTTC. As protein: CAIRQRAGTEVGYTF.

The chain recombines TRBV30 with TRBJ1-1; 10 bases are shared with TRBD1. The V and J ends lost 2 bases and 1 base, in that order; junction bases with no gene match: 7. The CDR3 has 16 amino acids. Germline V gene lookup returns CDR1 GTSNPN and CDR2 SVGIG (reference sequence). In DNA form, the CDR3 reads TGTGCCTGGAGTACGGGACAGGGGATGAGGAACACTGAAGCTTTCTTT. This translates into CAWSTGQGMRNTEAFF.

Within the sample, this clone is medium-sized (0.01 to 0.1%). V is TRBV11-2 and J is TRBJ1-2, with D possibly TRBD1 on 5 matching bases. The CDR3 spans 15 residues. CDR1 SGHAT and CDR2 FQNNGV come from the germline V gene. V lost 0 bases and J 3 bases, leaving 11 bases between the germline ends. In DNA form, the CDR3 reads TGTGCCAGCAGCTTAGATCGAAGGGGTGACTATGGCTACACCTTC. Its protein is CASSLDRRGDYGYTF.

This clone came up once. The chain has TRBV6-5 and TRBJ1-2, with a tentative D call TRBD1 (5 bases). V was pared by 4 bases and J by 4 bases, with 7 bases between. Germline assignment: CDR1 MNHEY and CDR2 SVGAGI. The CDR3 spans 12 residues. CDR3 DNA: TGTGCCAGCAGTTGGGGGGTCTATGGCTACACCTTC. Amino acid sequence: CASSWGVYGYTF.

The rearrangement links TRBV25-1 to TRBJ2-2, with D possibly called TRBD1 or TRBD2 (5 bases each). From germline, CDR1 is MGHDK and CDR2 SYGVNS. The CDR3 spans 14 residues. V was cut by 7 bases and J by 2 bases, with 11 bases left in between. In DNA form, the CDR3 reads TGTGCCAGCACAGGGACGGTAAACACCGGGGAGCTGTTTTTT. This encodes CASTGTVNTGELFF.

The chain carries TRBV5-1 and TRBJ2-7; maybe TRBD2 (6 bases). V gave up 5 bases and J gave up 3 bases, with 9 bases separating them. The CDR3 totals 12 residues. Germline CDR1 is SGHRS and CDR2 is YFSETQ. CDR3 region: CASRGLIYEQYF. CDR3 sequence (DNA): TGCGCCAGCAGGGGACTGATCTACGAGCAGTACTTC.

J is TRBJ2-3 and V is TRBV19; D possibly uses TRBD1 or TRBD2 (6 bases each). V lost 3 bases and J 6 bases, leaving 16 bases between the germline ends. This CDR3 region has 15 residues. From germline, CDR1 is LNHDA and CDR2 SQIVND (reference sequence). The CDR3 reads CASSIRGLGMDTQYF. The DNA for the CDR3 is TGTGCCAGTAGTATCCGGGGGCTAGGAATGGATACGCAGTATTTT.

The DNA of the CDR3 is TGTGCCAGCAGTTTATTCGCTGGACAGGGGAGGAGAGCGAGGACAGATACGCAGTATTTT. Its translation is CASSLFAGQGRRARTDTQYF. The chain recombines TRBV27 with TRBJ2-3; TRBD1 agrees at 9 bases. The CDR3 is made up of 20 amino acids. J lost 3 bases, V lost 1 base, and 17 bases had no gene match. In germline, CDR1 is MNHEY, CDR2 SMNVEV (reference sequence).

The rearrangement links TRBV6-5 to TRBJ2-7; D uncertain. With 4 bases removed from V and 3 bases from J, the gap between germline ends came to 7 bases. This CDR3 region has 12 residues. The germline V gene has CDR1 MNHEY and CDR2 SVGAGI. The CDR3 loop reads CASSSQRYEQYF. The CDR3 DNA is TGTGCCAGCAGTTCACAGCGCTACGAGCAGTACTTC.

The V gene is TRBV5-4, the J gene TRBJ1-1, with a possible D match to TRBD1 (5 bases). V was trimmed by 5 bases and J by 1 base, leaving 15 bases between them. The CDR3 runs to 15 residues. Germline V CDR1 and CDR2: SGHNT, YYREEE (reference sequence). In nucleotides, the CDR3 is TGTGCCAGCAGTCCCCCGCAGGGTCCGAACACTGAAGCTTTCTTT. This sequence encodes CASSPPQGPNTEAFF.

The V call is TRBV5-1, the J call TRBJ2-1; 9 bases match TRBD1. There are 14 residues in the CDR3. J was trimmed by 6 bases and V by 0 bases; bases with no gene match: 1. Germline V gives CDR1 SGHRS, CDR2 YFSETQ. The CDR3 sequence: CASSLGDRVNEQFF. CDR3 nucleotide sequence: TGCGCCAGCAGCTTGGGGGACAGGGTCAATGAGCAGTTCTTC.

This chain links TRBV6-1 with TRBJ1-2; a possible D gene is TRBD1 (5 bases). The CDR3 loop spans 12 amino acids. The V end was cut by 6 bases, the J end by 8 bases, with 13 bases between. The germline V gene encodes CDR1 MNHNS and CDR2 SASEGT. The CDR3 loop is CASRPGGGGYTF. The CDR3 nucleotides read TGTGCCAGCAGGCCGGGGGGAGGCGGCTACACCTTC.

Written as DNA, the CDR3 is TGTGCCATCAGTGAGTCAACAGGGGGAGGGACACTAGCCAAAAACATTCAGTACTTC. Its protein product is CAISESTGGGTLAKNIQYF. The chain has TRBV10-3 and TRBJ2-4; perhaps TRBD1 as D (8 bases). The CDR3 consists of 19 residues. V lost 0 bases and J 0 bases, leaving 18 bases between the germline ends. The germline V gene has CDR1 ENHRY and CDR2 SYGVKD.

V gene TRBV6-1 combines with J gene TRBJ2-7; D is undetermined. Germline CDR1 and CDR2: MNHNS and SASEGT. V lost 6 bases, J lost 0 bases, and 12 bases lay in between. CDR3 size: 14 residues. CDR3 bases: TGTGCCAGCAGCGGACCCTCAAGCTCCTACGAGCAGTACTTC. The encoded protein is CASSGPSSSYEQYF.

The rearrangement links TRBV27 to TRBJ1-1; 7 bases align to TRBD1. CDR1 and CDR2 (germline): MNHEY, SMNVEV (reference sequence). The CDR3 sequence is 15 residues long. Trimming took 5 bases from V and 4 from J; bases not matched to a gene: 10. The chain's CDR3 is CASSLDRAGGTEAFF. In DNA, the CDR3 is TGTGCCAGCAGTCTAGACAGGGCGGGCGGCACTGAAGCTTTCTTT.